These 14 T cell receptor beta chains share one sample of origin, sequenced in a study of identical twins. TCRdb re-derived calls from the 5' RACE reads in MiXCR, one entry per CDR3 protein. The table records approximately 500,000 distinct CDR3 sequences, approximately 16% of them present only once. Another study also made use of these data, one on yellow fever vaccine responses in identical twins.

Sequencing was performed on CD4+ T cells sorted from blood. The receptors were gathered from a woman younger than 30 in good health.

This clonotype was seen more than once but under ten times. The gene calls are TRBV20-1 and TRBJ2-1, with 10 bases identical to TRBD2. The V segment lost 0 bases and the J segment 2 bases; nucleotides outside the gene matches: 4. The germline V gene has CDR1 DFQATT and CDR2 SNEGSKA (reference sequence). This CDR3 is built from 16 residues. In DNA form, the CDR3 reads TGCAGTGCTAGAGATCTAAGCGGGAGGGCCTACAATGAGCAGTTCTTC. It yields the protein CSARDLSGRAYNEQFF.

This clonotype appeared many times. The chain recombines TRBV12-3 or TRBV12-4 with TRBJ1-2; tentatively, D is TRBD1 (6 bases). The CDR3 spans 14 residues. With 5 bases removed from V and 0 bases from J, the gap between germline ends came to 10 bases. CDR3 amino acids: CASSLRTANYGYTF. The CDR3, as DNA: TGTGCCAGCAGTCTGAGGACAGCTAACTATGGCTACACCTTC.

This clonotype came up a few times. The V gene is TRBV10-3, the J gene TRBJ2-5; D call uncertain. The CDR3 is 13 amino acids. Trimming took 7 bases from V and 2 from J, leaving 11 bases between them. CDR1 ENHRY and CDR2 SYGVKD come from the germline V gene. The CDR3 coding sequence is TGTGCCATCAAAGAACAAATTCAAGAGACCCAGTACTTC. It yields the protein CAIKEQIQETQYF.

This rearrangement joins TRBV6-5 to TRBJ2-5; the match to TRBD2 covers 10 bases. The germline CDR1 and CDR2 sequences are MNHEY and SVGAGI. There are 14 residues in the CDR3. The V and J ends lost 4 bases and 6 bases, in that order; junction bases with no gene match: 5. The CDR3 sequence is CASSFEAGGQTQYF. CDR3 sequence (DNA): TGTGCCAGCAGTTTTGAAGCGGGGGGGCAGACCCAGTACTTC.

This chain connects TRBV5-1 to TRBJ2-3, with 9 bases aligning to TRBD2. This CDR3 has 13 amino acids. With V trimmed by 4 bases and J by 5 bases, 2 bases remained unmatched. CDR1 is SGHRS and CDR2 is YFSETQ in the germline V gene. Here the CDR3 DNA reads TGCGCCAGCAGCGCTAGCGGGGTAGATACGCAGTATTTT. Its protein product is CASSASGVDTQYF.

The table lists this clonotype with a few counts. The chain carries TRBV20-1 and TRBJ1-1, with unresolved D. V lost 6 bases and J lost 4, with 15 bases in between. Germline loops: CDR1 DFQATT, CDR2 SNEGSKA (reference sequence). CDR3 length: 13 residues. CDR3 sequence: CSALWEGGTEAFF. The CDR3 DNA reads TGCAGTGCCCTATGGGAGGGAGGCACTGAAGCTTTCTTT.

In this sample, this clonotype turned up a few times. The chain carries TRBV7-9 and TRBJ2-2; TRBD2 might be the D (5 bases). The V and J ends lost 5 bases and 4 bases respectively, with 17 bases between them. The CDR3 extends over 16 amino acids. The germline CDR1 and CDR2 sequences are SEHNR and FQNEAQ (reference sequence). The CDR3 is CASSPWTLVPTGELFF. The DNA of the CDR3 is TGTGCCAGCAGCCCATGGACTTTAGTGCCCACCGGGGAGCTGTTTTTT.

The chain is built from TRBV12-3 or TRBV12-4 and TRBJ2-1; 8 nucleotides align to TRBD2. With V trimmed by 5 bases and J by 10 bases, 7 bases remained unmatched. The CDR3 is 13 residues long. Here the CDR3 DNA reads TGTGCCAGCAGTCACCCCGGGGGGGGCGAGCAGTTCTTC. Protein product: CASSHPGGGEQFF.

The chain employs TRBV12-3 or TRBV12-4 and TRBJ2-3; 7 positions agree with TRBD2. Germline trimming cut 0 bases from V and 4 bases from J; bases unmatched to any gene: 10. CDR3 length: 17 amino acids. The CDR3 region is CASSLAGGTSRADTQYF. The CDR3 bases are TGTGCCAGCAGTTTAGCGGGAGGGACCTCACGGGCAGATACGCAGTATTTT.

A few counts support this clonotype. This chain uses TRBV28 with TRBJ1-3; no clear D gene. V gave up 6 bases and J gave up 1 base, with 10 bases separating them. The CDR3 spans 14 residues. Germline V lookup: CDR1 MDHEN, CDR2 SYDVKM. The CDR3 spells CASRPFRSGNTIYF. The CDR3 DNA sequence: TGTGCCAGCAGACCGTTTAGATCTGGAAACACCATATATTTT.

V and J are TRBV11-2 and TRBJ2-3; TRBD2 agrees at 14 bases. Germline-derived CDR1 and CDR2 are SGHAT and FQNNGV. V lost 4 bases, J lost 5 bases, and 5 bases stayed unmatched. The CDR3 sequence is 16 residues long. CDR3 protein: CASSSGLAGVGDTQYF. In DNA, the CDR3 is TGTGCCAGCAGCTCGGGACTAGCGGGAGTGGGAGATACGCAGTATTTT. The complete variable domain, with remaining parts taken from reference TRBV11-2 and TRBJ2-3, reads EAGVAQSPRYKIIEKRQSVAFWCNPISGHATLYWYQQILGQGPKLLIQFQNNGVVDDSQLPKDRFSAERLKGVDSTLKIQPAKLEDSAVYLCASSSGLAGVGDTQYFGPGTRLTVL.

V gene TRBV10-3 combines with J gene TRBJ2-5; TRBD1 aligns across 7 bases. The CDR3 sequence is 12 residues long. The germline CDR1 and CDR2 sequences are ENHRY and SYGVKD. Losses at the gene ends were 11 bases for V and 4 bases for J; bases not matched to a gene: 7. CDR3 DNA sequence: TGTGCCTCAAAGACAGGGTCAGAGACCCAGTACTTC. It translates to CASKTGSETQYF.

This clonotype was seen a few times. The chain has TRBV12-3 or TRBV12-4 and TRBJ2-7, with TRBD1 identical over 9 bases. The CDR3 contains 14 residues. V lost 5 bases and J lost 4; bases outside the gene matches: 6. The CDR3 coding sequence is TGTGCCAGCAGTACTACGGACAGGGGTTACGAGCAGTACTTC. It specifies CASSTTDRGYEQYF.

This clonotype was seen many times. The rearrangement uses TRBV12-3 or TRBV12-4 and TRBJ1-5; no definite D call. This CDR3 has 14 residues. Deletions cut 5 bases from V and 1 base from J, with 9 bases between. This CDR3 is CASSPRRSNQPQHF. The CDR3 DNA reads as TGTGCCAGCAGTCCAAGGAGGAGCAATCAGCCCCAGCATTTT.